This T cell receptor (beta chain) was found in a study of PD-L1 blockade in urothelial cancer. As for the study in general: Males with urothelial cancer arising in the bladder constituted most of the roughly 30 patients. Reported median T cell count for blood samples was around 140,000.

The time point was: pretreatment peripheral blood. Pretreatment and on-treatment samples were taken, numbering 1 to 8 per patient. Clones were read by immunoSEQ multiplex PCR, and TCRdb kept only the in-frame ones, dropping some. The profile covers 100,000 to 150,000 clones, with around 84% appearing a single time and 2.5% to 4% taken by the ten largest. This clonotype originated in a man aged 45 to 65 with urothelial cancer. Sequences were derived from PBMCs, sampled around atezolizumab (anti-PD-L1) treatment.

The CDR3 nucleotides read TGTGCCAGCAGCTATAGTGGGTCAGGGGCGGGCGAGCAGTACTTC. It specifies CASSYSGSGAGEQYF. The chain carries TRBV13 and TRBJ2-7, with a possible D match to TRBD1 (6 bases). Trimming took off 4 bases at V and 6 bases at J, with 19 bases between the two ends. The germline V gene encodes CDR1 PRHDT and CDR2 FYEKMQ (reference sequence). The CDR3 totals 15 residues.